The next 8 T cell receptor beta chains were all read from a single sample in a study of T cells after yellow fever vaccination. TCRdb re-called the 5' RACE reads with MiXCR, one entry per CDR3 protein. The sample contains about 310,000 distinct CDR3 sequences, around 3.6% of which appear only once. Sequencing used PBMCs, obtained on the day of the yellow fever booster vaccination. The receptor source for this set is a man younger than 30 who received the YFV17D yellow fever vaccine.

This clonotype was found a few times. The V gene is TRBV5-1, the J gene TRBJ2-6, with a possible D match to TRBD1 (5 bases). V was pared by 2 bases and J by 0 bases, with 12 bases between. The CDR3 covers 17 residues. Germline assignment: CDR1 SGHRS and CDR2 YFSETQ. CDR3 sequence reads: CASSFSRQSSGANVLTF. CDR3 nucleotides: TGCGCCAGCAGCTTCTCACGACAGAGCTCTGGGGCCAACGTCCTGACTTTC.

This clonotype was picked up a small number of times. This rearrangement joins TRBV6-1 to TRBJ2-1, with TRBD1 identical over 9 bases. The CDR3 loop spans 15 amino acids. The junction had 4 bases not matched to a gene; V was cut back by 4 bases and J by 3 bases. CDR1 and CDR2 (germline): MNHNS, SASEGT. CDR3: CASSGDRVNYNEQFF. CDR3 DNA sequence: TGTGCCAGCAGTGGGGACAGGGTGAACTACAATGAGCAGTTCTTC.

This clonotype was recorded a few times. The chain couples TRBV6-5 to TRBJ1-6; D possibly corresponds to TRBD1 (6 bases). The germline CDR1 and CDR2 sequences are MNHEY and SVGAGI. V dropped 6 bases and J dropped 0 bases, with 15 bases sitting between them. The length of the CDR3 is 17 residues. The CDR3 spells CASRPDSEGSYNSPLHF. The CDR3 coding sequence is TGTGCCAGCAGACCGGACAGCGAAGGCTCCTATAATTCACCCCTCCACTTT.

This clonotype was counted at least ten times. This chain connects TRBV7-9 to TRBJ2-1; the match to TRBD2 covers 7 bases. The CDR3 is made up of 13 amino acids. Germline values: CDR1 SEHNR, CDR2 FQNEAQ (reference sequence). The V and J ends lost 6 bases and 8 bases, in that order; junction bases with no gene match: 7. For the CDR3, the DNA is TGTGCCAGCAGGGGGGGGAATTCCGATGAGCAGTTCTTC. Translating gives CASRGGNSDEQFF.

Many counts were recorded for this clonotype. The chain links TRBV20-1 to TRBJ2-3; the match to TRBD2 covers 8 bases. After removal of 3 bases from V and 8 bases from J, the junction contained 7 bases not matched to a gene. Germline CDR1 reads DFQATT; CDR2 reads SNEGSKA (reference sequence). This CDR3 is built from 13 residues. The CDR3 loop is CSARGLAGGTQYF. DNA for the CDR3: TGCAGTGCTAGGGGGCTAGCGGGTGGTACGCAGTATTTT.

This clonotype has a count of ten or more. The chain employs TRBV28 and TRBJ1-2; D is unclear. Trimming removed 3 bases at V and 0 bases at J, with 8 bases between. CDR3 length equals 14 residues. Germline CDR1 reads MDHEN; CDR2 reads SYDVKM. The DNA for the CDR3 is TGTGCCAGCAGTTTTGCCACAGCTAACTATGGCTACACCTTC. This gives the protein CASSFATANYGYTF.

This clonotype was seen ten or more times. DNA of the CDR3: TGCGCCAGCAGCGCCTTACAGGGCCACATGAACACTGAAGCTTTCTTT. This gives the protein CASSALQGHMNTEAFF. This chain joins TRBV5-1 and TRBJ1-1; D is perhaps TRBD1 (6 bases). From germline, CDR1 is SGHRS and CDR2 YFSETQ. This CDR3 is 16 amino acids long. V lost 4 bases and J lost 0, with 16 bases in between.

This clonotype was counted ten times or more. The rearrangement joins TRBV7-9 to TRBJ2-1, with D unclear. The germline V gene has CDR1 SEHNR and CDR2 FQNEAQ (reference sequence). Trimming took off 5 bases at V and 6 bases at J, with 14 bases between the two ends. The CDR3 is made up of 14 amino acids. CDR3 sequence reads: CASSPGPGLNEQFF. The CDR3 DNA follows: TGTGCCAGCAGCCCCGGCCCGGGCCTCAATGAGCAGTTCTTC. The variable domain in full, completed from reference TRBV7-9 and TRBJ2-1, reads DTGVSQNPRHKITKRGQNVTFRCDPISEHNRLYWYRQTLGQGPEFLTYFQNEAQLEKSRLLSDRFSAERPKGSFSTLEIQRTEQGDSAMYLCASSPGPGLNEQFFGPGTRLTVL.